This passage covers 20 T cell receptor beta chains from one sample sequenced in a study of OX40 agonist ivuxolimab in advanced cancers. Measured with immunoSEQ multiplex PCR; TCRdb has only the in-frame clones, and not every one. This sample has roughly 75,000 clones, with approximately 86% found just once. Material: CD4+ or CD8+ T cells sorted from blood, obtained in a trial of the OX40 agonist ivuxolimab. These receptors came from an adult with an advanced solid tumor such as melanoma, head and neck, liver or kidney cancer.

Only one count was recorded for this clone. The V call is TRBV5-6, the J call TRBJ1-4; 10 bases align to TRBD1. Germline V gene lookup returns CDR1 SGHDT and CDR2 YYEEEE. This CDR3 has 14 amino acids. The ends lost 5 bases at V and 6 bases at J; junction bases unmatched: 4. This chain's CDR3 is CASRRQGADEKLFF. The CDR3 DNA follows: TGTGCCAGCAGAAGACAGGGGGCTGATGAAAAACTGTTTTTT.

This clone was observed a handful of times. The chain links TRBV5-1 to TRBJ1-5; 8 bases fit TRBD1. J lost 4 bases, V lost 4 bases, and 7 bases had no gene match. The CDR3 has 15 amino acids. CDR1 is SGHRS, CDR2 YFSETQ, per germline. This CDR3 reads CASSKAGGANQPQHF. As DNA, the CDR3 is TGCGCCAGCAGCAAAGCAGGGGGCGCGAATCAGCCCCAGCATTTT.

The rearrangement joins TRBV4-1 to TRBJ2-7, with 16 bases matching TRBD2. CDR3 length: 21 residues. The V gene end was trimmed by 2 bases and the J gene end by 5 bases; junction bases not matched to a gene: 18. The germline V gene encodes CDR1 MGHRA and CDR2 YSYEKL. CDR3 DNA: TGCGCCAGCAGCCAAAAACCCGGGACTAGCGGGGGGGCCGGAAAGTTGGACGAGCAGTACTTC. This codes for CASSQKPGTSGGAGKLDEQYF.

This clone appeared a single time. The rearrangement links TRBV10-2 to TRBJ1-1; 7 bases line up with TRBD1. The CDR3 is 13 amino acids. Germline CDR1 reads WSHSY; CDR2 reads SAAADI. With V trimmed by 8 bases and J by 6 bases, 9 bases remained unmatched. In DNA, the CDR3 is TGCGCCAGCTCTGTAAACAGGGGACCTGAAGCTTTCTTT. This encodes CASSVNRGPEAFF.

The rearrangement uses TRBV5-1 and TRBJ1-2; TRBD1 matches 10 bases. This CDR3 region has 14 residues. Germline loops: CDR1 SGHRS, CDR2 YFSETQ. Trimming removed 3 bases from V and 2 bases from J; junction bases left unmatched: 1. CDR3 nucleotides: TGCGCCAGCAGCTCGGGACAGGGGAACTATGGCTACACCTTC. It translates to CASSSGQGNYGYTF.

The chain links TRBV18 to TRBJ2-7, with D unresolved. Germline-derived CDR1 and CDR2 are KGHSH and LQKENI. The V end was cut by 2 bases, the J end by 3 bases, with 11 bases between. This CDR3 is built from 14 residues. CDR3 DNA sequence: TGTGCCAGCTCACCAGTTCTCGCAGACTACGAGCAGTACTTC. Amino acid sequence: CASSPVLADYEQYF.

This chain links TRBV28 with TRBJ1-2, with 7 bases matching TRBD1. The CDR3 is 15 amino acids. With 4 bases clipped from V and 8 bases from J, the junction kept 13 bases outside the gene matches. Germline V CDR1 and CDR2: MDHEN, SYDVKM. The CDR3 is CASSSPQGGAGGYTF. CDR3 in DNA: TGTGCCAGCAGTTCACCGCAAGGGGGCGCGGGGGGCTACACCTTC.

This clone was seen just once. The V call is TRBV7-6, the J call TRBJ2-7; possibly TRBD1 for D (5 bases). CDR3 length equals 12 residues. Trimming took 5 bases from V and 4 from J, leaving 9 bases between them. Germline CDR1 reads SGHVS; CDR2 reads FNYEAQ. The CDR3 region has the DNA TGTGCCAGCAGCGAGCAGGGTTACGAGCAGTACTTC. Residues: CASSEQGYEQYF.

V is TRBV2 and J is TRBJ1-2; 11 bases map to TRBD1. The CDR3 consists of 15 residues. CDR1 and CDR2 from the germline V gene are SNHLY and FYNNEI. J lost 8 bases, V lost 4 bases, and 9 bases had no gene match. The CDR3 DNA reads as TGTGCCAGCAGTGTTGTTTTGGGACAGGGGGGAGGCTACACCTTC. The encoded protein is CASSVVLGQGGGYTF.

This chain links TRBV6-5 with TRBJ2-7, with 7 bases matching TRBD1. The CDR3 length is 14 residues. The J segment lost 4 bases and the V segment lost 6 bases, leaving 9 bases of the junction unmatched. The V gene's germline CDR1 is MNHEY and CDR2 SVGAGI. CDR3 residues: CASSTDRDRYEQYF. The CDR3 nucleotides are TGTGCCAGCAGCACCGACAGGGATCGATACGAGCAGTACTTC.

This chain links TRBV7-9 with TRBJ2-7; D is ambiguous. The CDR3 is 14 residues long. Trimming shortened V by 1 base and J by 3 bases, and 10 bases separated the two germline ends. Per the germline V gene, CDR1 is SEHNR and CDR2 is FQNEAQ (reference sequence). The CDR3: CASSLDQINYEQYF. CDR3 coding DNA: TGTGCCAGCAGCTTAGACCAGATCAACTACGAGCAGTACTTC.

The chain uses TRBV7-9 and TRBJ1-1, with a tentative D call TRBD1 (6 bases). The germline gives CDR1 SEHNR, CDR2 FQNEAQ (reference sequence). CDR3 length: 15 amino acids. With 5 bases removed from V and 4 bases from J, the gap between germline ends came to 17 bases. Written as DNA, the CDR3 is TGTGCCAGCAGCCTCTCCCCAGGGGCGGCCACTGAAGCTTTCTTT. It encodes CASSLSPGAATEAFF.

The gene calls are TRBV9 and TRBJ1-2, with TRBD1 matching 10 bases. The J segment lost 13 bases and the V segment lost 3 bases, leaving 9 bases of the junction unmatched. The CDR3 has 13 residues. Germline CDR1 reads SGDLS; CDR2 reads YYNGEE. CDR3 in amino acids: CASSATGTGASTF. The CDR3 DNA sequence: TGTGCCAGCAGCGCAACCGGGACAGGGGCCTCCACCTTC.

V and J are TRBV6-5 and TRBJ1-3, with D hard to call. The length of the CDR3 is 13 residues. V lost 2 bases, J lost 2 bases, and 4 bases lay in between. Germline assignment: CDR1 MNHEY and CDR2 SVGAGI. The CDR3, as DNA: TGTGCCAGCAGTTACATCCCTGGAAACACCATATATTTT. It is translated as CASSYIPGNTIYF.

Only one count was recorded for this clone. The chain carries TRBV15 and TRBJ2-1; D possibly corresponds to TRBD1 (6 bases). V dropped 2 bases and J dropped 9 bases, with 20 bases sitting between them. From germline, CDR1 is LNHNV and CDR2 YYDKDF (reference sequence). This CDR3 spans 16 amino acids. CDR3: CATSRQQGIRPPEQFF. As DNA, the CDR3 is TGTGCCACCAGCAGACAACAGGGTATAAGGCCGCCTGAGCAGTTCTTC.

This clone was recorded once. The chain couples TRBV6-5 to TRBJ1-2; maybe TRBD1 (6 bases). The CDR3 has 16 residues. Per the germline V gene, CDR1 is MNHEY and CDR2 is SVGAGI. V was pared by 0 bases and J by 0 bases, with 11 bases between. Here the CDR3 DNA reads TGTGCCAGCAGTTACTCACAGGGAGGGGCTAACTATGGCTACACCTTC. This encodes CASSYSQGGANYGYTF.

The chain links TRBV11-2 to TRBJ2-1, with 11 bases identical to TRBD2. Trimming cost V 11 bases and J 8 bases; bases outside gene matches: 8. The germline CDR1 and CDR2 sequences are SGHAT and FQNNGV. This CDR3 spans 13 amino acids. Written as DNA, the CDR3 is TGTGCCTCCACTAGCGGGAGTAGTGATGAGCAGTTCTTC. It encodes CASTSGSSDEQFF.

The chain couples TRBV13 to TRBJ2-1; 7 bases are a match to TRBD2. The CDR3 runs to 15 residues. The V and J ends lost 3 bases and 4 bases, in that order; junction bases with no gene match: 6. In germline, CDR1 is PRHDT, CDR2 FYEKMQ (reference sequence). CDR3 sequence: CASSFGPSGYNEQFF. In DNA, the CDR3 is TGTGCCAGCAGCTTCGGTCCTAGCGGATACAATGAGCAGTTCTTC.

The CDR3, as DNA: TGTGCCAGCAGCTTAGGGTTTAGCGGGAGGACAGATACGCAGTATTTT. Residues: CASSLGFSGRTDTQYF. This chain links TRBV7-9 with TRBJ2-3; 10 nucleotides match TRBD2. From germline, CDR1 is SEHNR and CDR2 FQNEAQ (reference sequence). This CDR3 has 16 residues. The V segment lost 1 base and the J segment 3 bases; nucleotides outside the gene matches: 4. Full variable domain (outside the CDR3, taken from reference TRBV7-9 and TRBJ2-3): DTGVSQNPRHKITKRGQNVTFRCDPISEHNRLYWYRQTLGQGPEFLTYFQNEAQLEKSRLLSDRFSAERPKGSFSTLEIQRTEQGDSAMYLCASSLGFSGRTDTQYFGPGTRLTVL.

This chain links TRBV6-6 with TRBJ1-2; 8 nucleotides align to TRBD1. The CDR3 contains 14 residues. CDR1 is MNHNY, CDR2 SVGAGI, per germline (reference sequence). V lost 6 bases to trimming and J lost 1 base; unmatched junction nucleotides: 4. The CDR3 DNA follows: TGTGCCAGCAGCACAGGGGGATTTAACTATGGCTACACCTTC. This codes for CASSTGGFNYGYTF.